Below, 15 T cell receptor beta chains from the same sample are listed, as sequenced in a study of cytomegalovirus exposure and HLA in healthy donors. The PCR ran on 60 Vbeta and 13 Jbeta primers. Assay used: immunoSEQ multiplex PCR; TCRdb lists only in-frame clones, some missing. The sample includes around 150,000 clones, nearly 80% of them seen just once. Sequenced input: PBMCs. These TCRs come from a male donor in good health and CMV-seronegative.

This sequence joins TRBV28 and TRBJ1-2; D remains unclear. CDR3 length: 13 amino acids. Trimming left V 2 bases short and J 5 bases short, with 9 bases between. Germline loops: CDR1 MDHEN, CDR2 SYDVKM. The CDR3 spells CASSLGGFYGYTF. The CDR3 DNA reads TGTGCCAGCAGTTTAGGAGGGTTTTATGGCTACACCTTC.

This clone was counted a single time. This sequence joins TRBV7-9 and TRBJ2-3; a possible D gene is TRBD2 (5 bases). Germline V lookup: CDR1 SEHNR, CDR2 FQNEAQ (reference sequence). The CDR3 sequence is 15 residues long. Trimming left V 5 bases short and J 6 bases short, with 18 bases between. The CDR3 reads CASSRYGGPQDTQYF. As DNA, the CDR3 is TGTGCCAGCAGCCGATACGGCGGGCCGCAGGATACGCAGTATTTT.

This sequence joins TRBV30 and TRBJ1-1; the D is unclear. The CDR3 is 12 amino acids. V was trimmed by 2 bases and J by 1 base, leaving 5 bases between them. Per germline, CDR1 GTSNPN and CDR2 SVGIG (reference sequence). Here the CDR3 reads CAWSNKNTEAFF. In nucleotides, the CDR3 is TGTGCCTGGAGTAACAAGAACACTGAAGCTTTCTTT.

The chain recombines TRBV11-2 with TRBJ1-4; maybe TRBD1 (5 bases). The CDR3 loop spans 16 amino acids. Trimming pared 5 bases from V and 7 bases from J, leaving 20 bases between. CDR1 is SGHAT and CDR2 is FQNNGV in the germline V gene. CDR3 in amino acids: CASSPRVGGRSEKLFF. CDR3 bases: TGTGCCAGCAGCCCCAGGGTGGGGGGTAGGAGTGAAAAACTGTTTTTT.

This sequence joins TRBV18 and TRBJ1-2; D is unclear. This CDR3 has 12 amino acids. V was trimmed by 5 bases and J by 4 bases, leaving 8 bases between them. Germline V gene data show CDR1 as KGHSH and CDR2 as LQKENI. For the CDR3, the DNA is TGTGCCAGCTCAGACGGCGGCTATGGCTACACCTTC. This encodes CASSDGGYGYTF. Full variable domain (remainder filled in from reference TRBV18 and TRBJ1-2): NAGVMQNPRHLVRRRGQEARLRCSPMKGHSHVYWYRQLPEEGLKFMVYLQKENIIDESGMPKERFSAEFPKEGPSILRIQQVVRGDSAAYFCASSDGGYGYTFGSGTRLTVV.

The CDR3 region is CASSPGQMNTEAFF. The CDR3 DNA reads TGTGCCAGCAGCCCGGGACAGATGAACACTGAAGCTTTCTTT. The chain carries TRBV7-9 and TRBJ1-1; 7 positions agree with TRBD1. J was trimmed by 0 bases and V by 5 bases; bases with no gene match: 3. CDR3 length: 14 amino acids. Germline values: CDR1 SEHNR, CDR2 FQNEAQ (reference sequence). The entire variable domain, with the rest obtained from reference TRBV7-9 and TRBJ1-1, is as follows: DTGVSQNPRHKITKRGQNVTFRCDPISEHNRLYWYRQTLGQGPEFLTYFQNEAQLEKSRLLSDRFSAERPKGSFSTLEIQRTEQGDSAMYLCASSPGQMNTEAFFGQGTRLTVV.

V is TRBV30 and J is TRBJ1-2; no firm D call. Per the germline V gene, CDR1 is GTSNPN and CDR2 is SVGIG (reference sequence). Trimming left V 0 bases short and J 4 bases short, with 9 bases between. The CDR3 spans 13 residues. The CDR3 loop reads CAWSVHGPYGYTF. As DNA, the CDR3 is TGTGCCTGGAGTGTACATGGGCCCTATGGCTACACCTTC.

This chain uses TRBV6-1 with TRBJ1-4; TRBD1 aligns across 12 bases. V dropped 6 bases and J dropped 5; count of bases not matched to a gene: 1. The CDR3 runs 14 residues. CDR1 MNHNS and CDR2 SASEGT come from the germline V gene. CDR3 DNA: TGTGCCAGCAGGGGGACAGGGGGCAATGAAAAACTGTTTTTT. Its translation is CASRGTGGNEKLFF.

The V and J genes are TRBV19 and TRBJ2-2, with 7 bases identical to TRBD1. Unmatched junction bases numbered 9, after V lost 5 bases and J lost 6 bases. The CDR3 runs 15 residues. Germline V gives CDR1 LNHDA, CDR2 SQIVND (reference sequence). Written as DNA, the CDR3 is TGTGCCAGTAGTCTAACAGGGGTCAAGGCCGGGGAGCTGTTTTTT. Residues: CASSLTGVKAGELFF.

V is TRBV15 and J is TRBJ1-5; 8 nucleotides line up with TRBD1. Germline CDR1 is LNHNV and CDR2 is YYDKDF (reference sequence). The CDR3 consists of 13 residues. Trimming took 5 bases from V and 4 from J; bases not matched to a gene: 1. Here the CDR3 reads CATSGDRNQPQHF. As DNA, the CDR3 is TGTGCCACCAGCGGGGACAGGAATCAGCCCCAGCATTTT.

The chain carries TRBV4-3 and TRBJ1-4; D is undetermined. There are 13 residues in the CDR3. Germline V gene data show CDR1 as LGHNA and CDR2 as YSLEER. Trimming took 1 base from V and 8 from J, leaving 8 bases between them. The CDR3 sequence: CASSQGAKEKLFF. Here the CDR3 DNA reads TGCGCCAGCAGCCAAGGGGCAAAAGAAAAACTGTTTTTT.

The rearrangement links TRBV6-1 to TRBJ1-1; D perhaps matches TRBD1 (6 bases). CDR3 length: 14 amino acids. The germline CDR1 and CDR2 sequences are MNHNS and SASEGT. Trimming cost V 2 bases and J 7 bases, with 14 bases left between them. In DNA, the CDR3 is TGTGCCAGCAGTGAACTTCGGACAGTCTATGAAGCTTTCTTT. Translating it yields CASSELRTVYEAFF.

Concerning this clone itself: The same CDR3 arises from other DNA sequences in this sample as well. The rearrangement uses TRBV2 and TRBJ2-2; possible D gene TRBD2, 7 bases. CDR3 length: 13 amino acids. Germline CDR1 and CDR2: SNHLY and FYNNEI. V dropped 7 bases and J dropped 4 bases, with 10 bases sitting between them. The CDR3 reads CASKAGATGELFF. In DNA, the CDR3 is TGTGCCAGCAAGGCGGGGGCCACCGGGGAGCTGTTTTTT.

The V call is TRBV7-8, the J call TRBJ2-5, with D possibly matching TRBD2 (6 bases). V lost 0 bases, J lost 5 bases, and 16 bases lay in between. The CDR3 runs to 16 residues. The V gene's germline CDR1 is SGHVS and CDR2 FQNEAQ. This CDR3 reads CASSLASGSGRETQYF. Written as DNA, the CDR3 is TGTGCCAGCAGCTTAGCGAGTGGCAGTGGGAGGGAGACCCAGTACTTC. Combining the CDR3 with reference TRBV7-8 and TRBJ2-5 gives the whole variable domain GAGVSQSPRYKVAKRGQDVALRCDPISGHVSLFWYQQALGQGPEFLTYFQNEAQLDKSGLPSDRFFAERPEGSVSTLKIQRTQQEDSAVYLCASSLASGSGRETQYFGPGTRLLVL.

This chain uses TRBV6-6 with TRBJ1-6; D not resolved. CDR3 length: 14 residues. Trimming took off 11 bases at V and 7 bases at J, with 18 bases between the two ends. Germline assignment: CDR1 MNHNY and CDR2 SVGAGI (reference sequence). CDR3 DNA sequence: TGTGCCTCTCCTGGAGTCGACTGGAATTCACCCCTCCACTTT. This codes for CASPGVDWNSPLHF.